This T cell receptor beta chain originates from a study of metastatic and nonmetastatic thyroid tumors. Turning to the study itself: From malignant and benign thyroid patients, repertoires in blood and in tumor or nodule tissue were compared.

In germline, CDR1 is MDHEN, CDR2 SYDVKM. Between the trimmed V and J ends, which lost 4 bases and 9 bases, there was a span of 21 bases. The CDR3 has 15 residues. Authors' methods: The distant-metastasis classifier for papillary thyroid cancer was built from CDR3 differences across clinicopathological groups. MiXCR was used by TCRdb to re-call the PCR reads. The V and J calls reflect TCRdb's pipeline rather than the authors' work. Found here are 25,000 to 30,000 clones, about 17% of them singletons; the top ten hold over 3.5%. This clone is labeled medium-sized. Its antigen is still unknown. Whole-study results and caveats: It was reported that TCR beta diversity was significantly higher in malignant thyroid tumors than benign nodules, in blood and tumor.

Until they underwent thyroid surgery, no patient had received any treatment. The sequencing input was blood. The origin of this receptor is a female donor with papillary thyroid cancer or a benign thyroid nodule (not recorded which). Some clones in this sample may be carry-over from other donors' samples. The chain joins TRBV28 to TRBJ1-2, with D possibly being TRBD1 (5 bases). The CDR3 loop reads CASSSPGRIKVSYTF. The DNA for the CDR3 is TGTGCCAGCAGTTCCCCGGGACGGATTAAAGTAAGCTACACCTTC.